What follows are 19 T cell receptor beta chains derived from one specimen sequenced in a study of cytomegalovirus exposure and HLA in healthy donors. The PCR contained 60 Vbeta and 13 Jbeta primers. Repertoires were generated with immunoSEQ multiplex PCR, while TCRdb's copy carries only in-frame clones and drops some. The sample consists of 170,000 or so clones, roughly 78% of them appearing once. Material: PBMCs. Receptors were obtained from a woman between 35 and 50 years old in good health and CMV-seronegative.

This clone has more than one count but fewer than ten. This rearrangement joins TRBV5-1 to TRBJ1-1, with 9 positions matching TRBD1. V lost 4 bases and J lost 2; bases outside the gene matches: 9. Germline values: CDR1 SGHRS, CDR2 YFSETQ. This CDR3 spans 16 amino acids. CDR3 DNA sequence: TGCGCCAGCAGCCCCGGGGACAGGGTACAAAACACTGAAGCTTTCTTT. Its translation is CASSPGDRVQNTEAFF.

V is TRBV7-2 and J is TRBJ2-1, with a tentative D call TRBD2 (6 bases). Deletions cut 1 base from V and 2 bases from J, with 12 bases between. Germline V gene lookup returns CDR1 SGHTA and CDR2 FQGNSA. This CDR3 region has 16 residues. CDR3 protein: CASSLELARTYNEQFF. In DNA form, the CDR3 reads TGTGCCAGCAGCTTAGAGCTAGCGAGGACCTACAATGAGCAGTTCTTC. Filled out from reference TRBV7-2 and TRBJ2-1, the complete variable domain reads GAGVSQSPSNKVTEKGKDVELRCDPISGHTALYWYRQSLGQGLEFLIYFQGNSAPDKSGLPSDRFSAERTGGSVSTLTIQRTQQEDSAVYLCASSLELARTYNEQFFGPGTRLTVL.

DNA for the CDR3: TGTGCCAGCAGCTTATGGGAGGGCACTGAAGCTTTCTTT. This gives the protein CASSLWEGTEAFF. This chain joins TRBV7-3 and TRBJ1-1; D unclear. V lost 2 bases and J 4 bases, leaving 8 bases between the germline ends. The CDR3 has 13 residues. CDR1 and CDR2 (germline): SGHTA, FQGTGA.

V is TRBV5-1 and J is TRBJ1-1, with 10 bases lining up with TRBD1. Unmatched junction bases numbered 14, after V lost 7 bases and J lost 5 bases. Germline V gene data show CDR1 as SGHRS and CDR2 as YFSETQ. The CDR3 is made up of 16 amino acids. In DNA, the CDR3 is TGCGCCAGCTCTCAAGGCGGGACAGGGGTGGTAACTGAAGCTTTCTTT. Its translation is CASSQGGTGVVTEAFF.

The chain combines TRBV5-1 with TRBJ1-1; 9 bases line up with TRBD1. Germline loops: CDR1 SGHRS, CDR2 YFSETQ. V gave up 5 bases and J gave up 4 bases; unmatched junction bases: 6. The CDR3 consists of 14 residues. CDR3: CASSPDRGTTEAFF. Written as DNA, the CDR3 is TGCGCCAGCAGTCCTGACAGGGGGACCACTGAAGCTTTCTTT.

V usage is TRBV30 and J usage is TRBJ1-4; 8 bases align to TRBD1. CDR1 GTSNPN and CDR2 SVGIG come from the germline V gene (reference sequence). The CDR3 runs 13 residues. The V segment lost 4 bases and the J segment 4 bases; nucleotides outside the gene matches: 2. As DNA, the CDR3 is TGTGCCTGGACAGGGGGCATTAATGAAAAACTGTTTTTT. As protein: CAWTGGINEKLFF.

This clone was seen more than once but under ten times. The chain combines TRBV18 with TRBJ2-7, with a tentative D call TRBD1 (6 bases). CDR3 length equals 14 residues. V lost 1 base to trimming and J lost 5 bases, with 12 bases between them. Germline V gives CDR1 KGHSH, CDR2 LQKENI. The CDR3 loop is CASSPQGQGNEQYF. The CDR3, as DNA: TGTGCCAGCTCACCACAGGGGCAGGGGAACGAGCAGTACTTC. Combining the CDR3 with reference TRBV18 and TRBJ2-7 gives the whole variable domain NAGVMQNPRHLVRRRGQEARLRCSPMKGHSHVYWYRQLPEEGLKFMVYLQKENIIDESGMPKERFSAEFPKEGPSILRIQQVVRGDSAAYFCASSPQGQGNEQYFGPGTRLTVT.

The chain couples TRBV5-1 to TRBJ1-5, with TRBD1 matching over 8 bases. V trimming: 0 bases; J trimming: 1 base; junction bases outside the gene matches: 18. The CDR3 runs to 21 residues. The germline V gene has CDR1 SGHRS and CDR2 YFSETQ. In nucleotides, the CDR3 is TGCGCCAGCAGCTTGGTGGCTCGGGGACAGGCCGCCCCTAGGAGCAATCAGCCCCAGCATTTT. Its translation: CASSLVARGQAAPRSNQPQHF.

The V call is TRBV7-3, the J call TRBJ2-1; TRBD1 matches at 7 bases. CDR1 SGHTA and CDR2 FQGTGA come from the germline V gene. The J segment lost 0 bases and the V segment lost 5 bases, leaving 10 bases of the junction unmatched. There are 17 residues in the CDR3. For the CDR3, the DNA is TGTGCCAGCAGCCACGAGACAGGGATCGGCTCCTACAATGAGCAGTTCTTC. Translated, it gives CASSHETGIGSYNEQFF. Variable domain in full (rest from reference TRBV7-3 and TRBJ2-1): GAGVSQTPSNKVTEKGKYVELRCDPISGHTALYWYRQSLGQGPEFLIYFQGTGAADDSGLPNDRFFAVRPEGSVSTLKIQRTERGDSAVYLCASSHETGIGSYNEQFFGPGTRLTVL.

CDR3 in amino acids: CARSANRGRTEAFF. For the CDR3, the DNA is TGTGCCAGAAGCGCAAACAGGGGGAGAACTGAAGCTTTCTTT. This rearrangement joins TRBV7-5 to TRBJ1-1; the table's D gene call, TRBD1, was not cross checked with the DNA. TRBV7-5 is marked as a pseudogene. This CDR3 is built from 14 residues.

This rearrangement joins TRBV11-3 to TRBJ2-2, with a possible D match to TRBD2 (7 bases). The germline V gene has CDR1 SGHNT and CDR2 YENEEA. V was clipped by 2 bases and J by 4 bases, with 17 bases between them. The CDR3 consists of 17 residues. Written as DNA, the CDR3 is TGTGCCAGCAGCTTATGGCGGGCGGGGGCTGGCACCGGGGAGCTGTTTTTT. This gives the protein CASSLWRAGAGTGELFF.

CDR3 sequence: CASSSDQGINPTQYF. CDR3 coding DNA: TGTGCCAGCAGCTCGGACCAGGGGATCAATCCTACGCAGTATTTT. The chain links TRBV5-4 to TRBJ2-3; TRBD1 is a possible D gene (6 bases). The V and J ends lost 3 bases and 8 bases respectively, with 19 bases between them. The CDR3 extends over 15 amino acids. Looked up from germline, CDR1 is SGHNT and CDR2 is YYREEE (reference sequence).

V gene TRBV7-9 combines with J gene TRBJ1-4; no reliable D call. The germline gives CDR1 SEHNR, CDR2 FQNEAQ (reference sequence). The CDR3 runs to 14 residues. With 8 bases removed from V and 0 bases from J, the gap between germline ends came to 10 bases. CDR3 region: CASEVPATNEKLFF. The DNA of the CDR3 is TGTGCCAGCGAGGTACCTGCAACTAATGAAAAACTGTTTTTT. Variable domain in full (rest from reference TRBV7-9 and TRBJ1-4): DTGVSQNPRHKITKRGQNVTFRCDPISEHNRLYWYRQTLGQGPEFLTYFQNEAQLEKSRLLSDRFSAERPKGSFSTLEIQRTEQGDSAMYLCASEVPATNEKLFFGSGTQLSVL.

The chain employs TRBV7-2 and TRBJ2-2, with D possibly TRBD1 on 6 matching bases. This CDR3 region has 15 residues. V dropped 1 base and J dropped 4 bases, with 10 bases sitting between them. Germline CDR1 SGHTA, CDR2 FQGNSA. CDR3 in DNA: TGTGCCAGCAGCTTAGGGAAACAGGGCACCGGGGAGCTGTTTTTT. Encoded protein: CASSLGKQGTGELFF. Complete variable domain (other parts from reference TRBV7-2 and TRBJ2-2): GAGVSQSPSNKVTEKGKDVELRCDPISGHTALYWYRQSLGQGLEFLIYFQGNSAPDKSGLPSDRFSAERTGGSVSTLTIQRTQQEDSAVYLCASSLGKQGTGELFFGEGSRLTVL.

Written as DNA, the CDR3 is TGTGCCAGCAGCCTAAAGAGGAACACTGAAGCTTTCTTT. As protein: CASSLKRNTEAFF. The J gene is TRBJ1-1, the V gene TRBV11-3; D is unclear. CDR1 is SGHNT and CDR2 is YENEEA in the germline V gene. The V end was cut by 5 bases, the J end by 1 base, with 8 bases between. This CDR3 has 13 amino acids. The full variable domain, completed using reference TRBV11-3 and TRBJ1-1, is EAGVVQSPRYKIIEKKQPVAFWCNPISGHNTLYWYLQNLGQGPELLIRYENEEAVDDSQLPKDRFSAERLKGVDSTLKIQPAELGDSAVYLCASSLKRNTEAFFGQGTRLTVV.

This clone was detected only once. J is TRBJ2-1 and V is TRBV7-2; 7 bases map to TRBD1. In germline, CDR1 is SGHTA, CDR2 FQGNSA. The CDR3 totals 16 residues. V was clipped by 5 bases and J by 2 bases; unmatched bases: 9. CDR3 sequence: CASSQYRGPPYNEQFF. CDR3 DNA sequence: TGTGCCAGCAGCCAATATAGGGGGCCCCCCTACAATGAGCAGTTCTTC.

The chain recombines TRBV7-9 with TRBJ1-1; no definite D call. V lost 2 bases, J lost 1 base, and 8 bases lay in between. The germline V gene has CDR1 SEHNR and CDR2 FQNEAQ (reference sequence). This CDR3 spans 14 amino acids. This CDR3 reads CASSLREENTEAFF. The CDR3 nucleotides are TGTGCCAGCAGCTTAAGGGAGGAGAACACTGAAGCTTTCTTT.

This clone was detected once. This chain links TRBV9 with TRBJ2-5; the match to TRBD1 covers 8 bases. The CDR3 is made up of 15 amino acids. Germline V gene data show CDR1 as SGDLS and CDR2 as YYNGEE. V was pared by 4 bases and J by 2 bases, with 7 bases of the junction left unmatched. In DNA, the CDR3 is TGTGCCAGCAGCCCCCCGACAGGGGCACAAGAGACCCAGTACTTC. Translated: CASSPPTGAQETQYF.

A few counts support this clone. This chain uses TRBV6-5 with TRBJ2-1; the D gene is possibly TRBD1 (5 bases). CDR1 is MNHEY, CDR2 SVGAGI, per germline. This CDR3 region has 14 residues. V lost 0 bases, J lost 4 bases, and 7 bases lay in between. This CDR3 reads CASSYSTGYNEQFF. CDR3 coding DNA: TGTGCCAGCAGTTACTCTACAGGATACAATGAGCAGTTCTTC.